This TCR beta chain was sequenced for a study of T-cell reconstitution after alpha-beta-depleted transplantation in children. General study results and limits: From newly produced T cells came most of the T-cell counts and diversity one year after transplant. At around two months after transplant, the alpha-beta T cells were reportedly derived from several hundred expanded clones that came from non-depleted graft cells. Some patients' high day-60 TCRbeta diversity was traced to surviving recipient T cells and thymic progenitors.

The TCRbeta library incorporated unique molecular identifiers. TCRdb used MiXCR to reprocess the PCR reads, holding one entry per CDR3 protein. The sample includes around 300,000 distinct CDR3 sequences, roughly 7.8% of them seen just once. V shed 1 base, J shed 2 bases, and the junction held 11 bases outside the gene matches. From germline, CDR1 is SSHAT and CDR2 FNYEAQ (reference sequence). This CDR3 region has 18 residues. This clonotype was seen repeatedly, ten times or more. Its antigen is currently unknown. Sequenced here: peripheral blood, sampled 360 days after TCRalphabeta/CD19-depleted stem cell transplant. This sequence was found in a female patient aged 2 to 10 who had a stem cell transplant for Fanconi anemia, so the T cells may come from the graft donor. The chain is built from TRBV7-7 and TRBJ2-5; TRBD1 agrees at 9 bases. CDR3 bases: TGTGCCAGCAGCTTAGGAGACCTACCGGGGACAGGGCAAGAGACCCAGTACTTC. It encodes CASSLGDLPGTGQETQYF.